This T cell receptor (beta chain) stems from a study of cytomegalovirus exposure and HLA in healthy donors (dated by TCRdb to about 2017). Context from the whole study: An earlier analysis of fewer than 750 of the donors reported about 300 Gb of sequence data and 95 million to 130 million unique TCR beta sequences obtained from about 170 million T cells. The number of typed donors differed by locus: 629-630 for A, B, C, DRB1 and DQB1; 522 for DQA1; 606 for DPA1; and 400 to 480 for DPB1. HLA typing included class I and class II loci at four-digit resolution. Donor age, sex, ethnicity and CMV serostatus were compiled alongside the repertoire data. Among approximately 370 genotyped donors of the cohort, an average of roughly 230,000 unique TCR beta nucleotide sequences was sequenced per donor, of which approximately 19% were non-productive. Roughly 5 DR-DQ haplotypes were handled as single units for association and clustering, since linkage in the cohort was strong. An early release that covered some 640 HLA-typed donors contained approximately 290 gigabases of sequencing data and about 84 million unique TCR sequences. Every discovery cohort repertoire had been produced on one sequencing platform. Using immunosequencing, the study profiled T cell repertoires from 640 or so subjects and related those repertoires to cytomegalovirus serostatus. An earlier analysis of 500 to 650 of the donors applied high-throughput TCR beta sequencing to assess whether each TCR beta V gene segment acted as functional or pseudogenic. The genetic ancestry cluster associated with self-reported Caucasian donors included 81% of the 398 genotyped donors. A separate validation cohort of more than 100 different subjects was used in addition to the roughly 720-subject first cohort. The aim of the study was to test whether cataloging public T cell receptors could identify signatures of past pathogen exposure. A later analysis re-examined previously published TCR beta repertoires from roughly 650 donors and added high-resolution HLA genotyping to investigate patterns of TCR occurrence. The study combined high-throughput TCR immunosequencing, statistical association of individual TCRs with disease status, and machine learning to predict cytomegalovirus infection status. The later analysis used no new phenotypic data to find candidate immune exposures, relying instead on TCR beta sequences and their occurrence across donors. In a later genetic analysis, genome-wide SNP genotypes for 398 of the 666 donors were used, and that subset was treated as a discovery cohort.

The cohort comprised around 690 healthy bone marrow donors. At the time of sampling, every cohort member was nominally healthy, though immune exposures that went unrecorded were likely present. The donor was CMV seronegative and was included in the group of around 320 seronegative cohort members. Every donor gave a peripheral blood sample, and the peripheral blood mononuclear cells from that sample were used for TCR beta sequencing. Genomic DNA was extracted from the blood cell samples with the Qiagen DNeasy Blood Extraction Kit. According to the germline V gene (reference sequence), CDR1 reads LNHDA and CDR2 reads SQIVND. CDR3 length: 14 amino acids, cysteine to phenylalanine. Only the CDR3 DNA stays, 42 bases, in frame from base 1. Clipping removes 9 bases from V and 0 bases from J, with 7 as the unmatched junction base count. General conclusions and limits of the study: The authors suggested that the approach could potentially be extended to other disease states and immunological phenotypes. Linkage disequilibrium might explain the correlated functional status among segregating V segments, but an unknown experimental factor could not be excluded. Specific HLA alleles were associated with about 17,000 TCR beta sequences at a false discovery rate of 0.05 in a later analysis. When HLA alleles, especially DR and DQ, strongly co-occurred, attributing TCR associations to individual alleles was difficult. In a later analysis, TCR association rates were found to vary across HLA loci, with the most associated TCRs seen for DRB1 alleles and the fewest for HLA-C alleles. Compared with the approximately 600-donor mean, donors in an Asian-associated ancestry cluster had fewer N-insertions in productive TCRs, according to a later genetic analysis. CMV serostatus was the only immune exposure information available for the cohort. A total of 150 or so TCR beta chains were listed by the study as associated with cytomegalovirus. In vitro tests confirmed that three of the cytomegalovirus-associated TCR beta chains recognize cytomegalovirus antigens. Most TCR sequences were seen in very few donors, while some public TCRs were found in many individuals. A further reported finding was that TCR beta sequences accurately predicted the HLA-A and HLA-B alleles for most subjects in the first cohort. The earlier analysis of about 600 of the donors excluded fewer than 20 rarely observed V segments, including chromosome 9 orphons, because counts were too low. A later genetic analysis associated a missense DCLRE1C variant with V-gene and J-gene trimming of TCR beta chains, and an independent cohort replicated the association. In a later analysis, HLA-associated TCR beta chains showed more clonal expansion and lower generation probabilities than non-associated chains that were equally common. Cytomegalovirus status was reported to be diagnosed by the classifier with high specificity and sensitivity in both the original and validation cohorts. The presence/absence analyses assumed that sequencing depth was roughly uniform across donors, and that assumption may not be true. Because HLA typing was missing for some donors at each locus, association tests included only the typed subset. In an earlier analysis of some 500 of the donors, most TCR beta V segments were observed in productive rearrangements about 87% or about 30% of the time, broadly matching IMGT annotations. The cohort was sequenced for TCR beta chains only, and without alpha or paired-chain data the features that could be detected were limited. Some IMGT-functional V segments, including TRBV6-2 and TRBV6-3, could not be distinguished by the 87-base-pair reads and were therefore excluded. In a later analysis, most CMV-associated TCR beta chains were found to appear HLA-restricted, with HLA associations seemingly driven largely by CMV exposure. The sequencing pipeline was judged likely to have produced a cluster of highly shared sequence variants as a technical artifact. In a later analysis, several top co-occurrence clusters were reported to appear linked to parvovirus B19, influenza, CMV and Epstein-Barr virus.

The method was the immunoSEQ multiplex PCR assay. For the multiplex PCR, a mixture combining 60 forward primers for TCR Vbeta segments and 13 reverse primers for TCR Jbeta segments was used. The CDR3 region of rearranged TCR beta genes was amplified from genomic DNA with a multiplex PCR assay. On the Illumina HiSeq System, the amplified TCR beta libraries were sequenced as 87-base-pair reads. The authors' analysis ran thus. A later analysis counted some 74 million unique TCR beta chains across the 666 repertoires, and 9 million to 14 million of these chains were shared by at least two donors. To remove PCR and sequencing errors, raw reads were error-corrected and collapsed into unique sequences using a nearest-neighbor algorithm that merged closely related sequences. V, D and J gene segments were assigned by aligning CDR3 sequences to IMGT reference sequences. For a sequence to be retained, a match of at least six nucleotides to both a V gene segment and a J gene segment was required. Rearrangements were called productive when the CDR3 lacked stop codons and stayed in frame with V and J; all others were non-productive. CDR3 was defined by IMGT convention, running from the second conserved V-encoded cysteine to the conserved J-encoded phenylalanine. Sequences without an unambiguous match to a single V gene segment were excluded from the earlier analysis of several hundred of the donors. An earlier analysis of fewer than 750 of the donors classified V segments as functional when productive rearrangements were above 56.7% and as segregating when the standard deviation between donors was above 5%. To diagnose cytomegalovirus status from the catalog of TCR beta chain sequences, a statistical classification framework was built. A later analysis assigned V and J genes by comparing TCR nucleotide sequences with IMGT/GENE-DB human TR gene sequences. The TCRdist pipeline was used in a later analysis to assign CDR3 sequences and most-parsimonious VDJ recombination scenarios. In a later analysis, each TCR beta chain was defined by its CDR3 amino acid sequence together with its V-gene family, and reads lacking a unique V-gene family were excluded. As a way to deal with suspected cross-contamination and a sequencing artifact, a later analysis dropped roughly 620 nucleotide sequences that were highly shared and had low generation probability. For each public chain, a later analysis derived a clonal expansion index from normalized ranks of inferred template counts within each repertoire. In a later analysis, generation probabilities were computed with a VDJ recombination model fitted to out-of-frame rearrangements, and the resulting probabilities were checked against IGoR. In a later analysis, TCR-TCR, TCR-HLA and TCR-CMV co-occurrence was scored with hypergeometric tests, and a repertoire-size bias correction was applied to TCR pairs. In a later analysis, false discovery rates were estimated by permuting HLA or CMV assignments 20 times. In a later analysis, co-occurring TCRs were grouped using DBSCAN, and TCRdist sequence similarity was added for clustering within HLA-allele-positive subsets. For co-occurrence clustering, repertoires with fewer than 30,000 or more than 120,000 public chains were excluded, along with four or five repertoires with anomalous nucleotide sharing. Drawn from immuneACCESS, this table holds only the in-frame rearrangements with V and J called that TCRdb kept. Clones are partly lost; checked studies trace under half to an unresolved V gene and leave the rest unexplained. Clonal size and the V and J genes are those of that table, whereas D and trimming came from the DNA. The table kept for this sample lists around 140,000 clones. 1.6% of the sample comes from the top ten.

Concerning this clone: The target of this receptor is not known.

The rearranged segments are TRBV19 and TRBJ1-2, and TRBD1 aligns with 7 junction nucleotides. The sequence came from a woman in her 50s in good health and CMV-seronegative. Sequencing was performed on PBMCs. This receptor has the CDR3 CASAGQRANYGYTF. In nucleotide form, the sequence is TGTGCCAGCGCGGGACAGAGAGCTAACTATGGCTACACCTTC.